Each of the 15 T cell receptor beta chains below was sequenced from the same sample in a study of Ad26.COV2.S vaccination and SARS-CoV-2 variants. Treatment of the sample: approximately 18 received Ad26.COV2.S at low or high dose, single or two shots; roughly five received placebo; per-sample allocation not given. Sampling was done on day 63 after the first vaccine or placebo injection. The method was immunoSEQ multiplex PCR; TCRdb's version includes in-frame clones alone and lacks a portion of them. The table includes over 350,000 clones, roughly nine tenths detected once. Sequencing used peripheral blood, obtained in a trial of Ad26.COV2.S vaccine versus placebo. The receptor set was obtained from a person between 18 and 65 years old who received the Ad26.COV2.S COVID-19 vaccine or a placebo.

This rearrangement joins TRBV19 to TRBJ1-1; 10 nucleotides match TRBD1. V lost 8 bases to trimming and J lost 5 bases; unmatched junction nucleotides: 2. From germline, CDR1 is LNHDA and CDR2 SQIVND (reference sequence). The CDR3 extends over 12 amino acids. The CDR3 protein is CASDRGRTEAFF. DNA of the CDR3: TGTGCCAGTGACAGGGGGCGGACTGAAGCTTTCTTT.

The V call is TRBV6-5, the J call TRBJ1-1; 10 nucleotides align to TRBD1. CDR1 is MNHEY and CDR2 is SVGAGI in the germline V gene. V lost 5 bases to trimming and J lost 5 bases; unmatched junction nucleotides: 8. The CDR3 spans 15 residues. CDR3 protein: CASSPPDRGGTEAFF. CDR3 sequence (DNA): TGTGCCAGCAGTCCCCCGGACAGGGGGGGGACTGAAGCTTTCTTT.

The chain joins TRBV6-6 to TRBJ2-2; perhaps TRBD1 as D (5 bases). CDR1 is MNHNY and CDR2 is SVGAGI in the germline V gene (reference sequence). The V gene lost 2 bases and the J gene lost 7 bases, with 8 bases spanning the gap. There are 13 residues in the CDR3. The CDR3 loop is CASSYIRDGELFF. CDR3 in DNA: TGTGCCAGCAGTTACATCAGGGACGGGGAGCTGTTTTTT.

The J gene is TRBJ2-5, the V gene TRBV19; D unresolved. V dropped 1 base and J dropped 2 bases, with 5 bases sitting between them. This CDR3 is built from 13 residues. From germline, CDR1 is LNHDA and CDR2 SQIVND (reference sequence). The DNA for the CDR3 is TGTGCCAGTAGTATAGGCAGGCAAGAGACCCAGTACTTC. Encoded protein: CASSIGRQETQYF.

The J gene is TRBJ2-3, the V gene TRBV14, with TRBD2 matching 13 bases. From germline, CDR1 is SGHDN and CDR2 FVKESK. Losses at the gene ends were 1 base for V and 7 bases for J; bases not matched to a gene: 5. The CDR3 spans 16 residues. CDR3 bases: TGTGCCAGCAGCCAAGTGACTAGCGGGGGGAAGAATACGCAGTATTTT. Its translation is CASSQVTSGGKNTQYF.

Of note for this clone: Additional DNA sequences in this sample encode the identical CDR3. The V and J genes are TRBV19 and TRBJ2-1; D is uncertain. CDR1 LNHDA and CDR2 SQIVND come from the germline V gene (reference sequence). Trimming took 1 base from V and 4 from J, leaving 2 bases between them. The CDR3 totals 12 residues. CDR3 residues: CASSIGYNEQFF. In nucleotides, the CDR3 is TGTGCCAGTAGTATAGGTTACAATGAGCAGTTCTTC. The complete variable domain, with remaining parts taken from reference TRBV19 and TRBJ2-1, reads DGGITQSPKYLFRKEGQNVTLSCEQNLNHDAMYWYRQDPGQGLRLIYYSQIVNDFQKGDIAEGYSVSREKKESFPLTVTSAQKNPTAFYLCASSIGYNEQFFGPGTRLTVL.

This sequence joins TRBV7-6 and TRBJ2-2; D unclear. Per germline, CDR1 SGHVS and CDR2 FNYEAQ. The CDR3 extends over 13 amino acids. V was pared by 5 bases and J by 2 bases, with 6 bases between. In nucleotides, the CDR3 is TGTGCCAGCAGCCCAACTAACACCGGGGAGCTGTTTTTT. Protein sequence: CASSPTNTGELFF. The full variable domain, its missing parts supplied by reference TRBV7-6 and TRBJ2-2, is GAGVSQSPRYKVTKRGQDVALRCDPISGHVSLYWYRQALGQGPEFLTYFNYEAQQDKSGLPNDRFSAERPEGSISTLTIQRTEQRDSAMYRCASSPTNTGELFFGEGSRLTVL.

The CDR3 nucleotides are TGTGCCACCGGACAGCAAGAGACCCAGTACTTC. Translation: CATGQQETQYF. This chain uses TRBV10-3 with TRBJ2-5, with D possibly TRBD1 on 6 matching bases. CDR1 is ENHRY, CDR2 SYGVKD, per germline. The CDR3 consists of 11 residues. V was cut by 10 bases and J by 2 bases, with 8 bases left in between.

The genes are TRBV30 and TRBJ2-3; 8 nucleotides agree with TRBD2. V lost 5 bases and J lost 6; bases outside the gene matches: 10. Germline values: CDR1 GTSNPN, CDR2 SVGIG (reference sequence). The CDR3 contains 14 residues. The CDR3 here is CAWSTGLGADTQYF. For the CDR3, the DNA is TGTGCCTGGTCAACGGGACTAGGTGCCGATACGCAGTATTTT.

This chain links TRBV11-2 with TRBJ2-7, with 7 positions matching TRBD2. After removal of 5 bases from V and 0 bases from J, the junction contained 7 bases not matched to a gene. CDR3 length equals 15 residues. Germline V gene sequence: CDR1 SGHAT, CDR2 FQNNGV. The DNA for the CDR3 is TGTGCCAGCAGCCGCCCCGGGACTACCTCCTACGAGCAGTACTTC. It codes for CASSRPGTTSYEQYF. The variable domain in full, completed from reference TRBV11-2 and TRBJ2-7, reads EAGVAQSPRYKIIEKRQSVAFWCNPISGHATLYWYQQILGQGPKLLIQFQNNGVVDDSQLPKDRFSAERLKGVDSTLKIQPAKLEDSAVYLCASSRPGTTSYEQYFGPGTRLTVT.

V and J are TRBV11-2 and TRBJ2-5; possibly TRBD1 for D (5 bases). Per germline, CDR1 SGHAT and CDR2 FQNNGV. The ends were cut back, 1 base at V and 5 bases at J, with 8 bases in the middle. CDR3 size: 13 residues. This chain's CDR3 is CASSLGAGETQYF. The CDR3 DNA reads TGTGCCAGCAGCTTAGGTGCAGGGGAGACCCAGTACTTC. The entire variable domain, with the rest obtained from reference TRBV11-2 and TRBJ2-5, is as follows: EAGVAQSPRYKIIEKRQSVAFWCNPISGHATLYWYQQILGQGPKLLIQFQNNGVVDDSQLPKDRFSAERLKGVDSTLKIQPAKLEDSAVYLCASSLGAGETQYFGPGTRLLVL.

The chain uses TRBV6-1 and TRBJ1-1; no clear D gene. Trimming left V 3 bases short and J 0 bases short, with 8 bases between. Germline CDR1 is MNHNS and CDR2 is SASEGT. This CDR3 is 14 amino acids long. The CDR3 is CASSEWGMNTEAFF. The DNA for the CDR3 is TGTGCCAGCAGTGAGTGGGGAATGAACACTGAAGCTTTCTTT.

DNA of the CDR3: TGTGCCAGTCAGGGGAGCTCCTACGAGCAGTACTTC. This gives the protein CASQGSSYEQYF. The chain joins TRBV7-8 to TRBJ2-7; possible D gene TRBD1, 6 bases. Germline CDR1 SGHVS, CDR2 FQNEAQ. Trimming left V 9 bases short and J 0 bases short, with 9 bases between. The CDR3 has 12 amino acids.

V usage is TRBV5-6 and J usage is TRBJ2-5; D gene uncertain. The CDR3 consists of 15 residues. Germline values: CDR1 SGHDT, CDR2 YYEEEE. V lost 4 bases and J 4 bases, leaving 17 bases between the germline ends. CDR3 region: CASSLRHSWAETQYF. The CDR3 DNA reads TGTGCCAGCAGCCTGCGGCACAGTTGGGCAGAGACCCAGTACTTC.

This rearrangement joins TRBV10-3 to TRBJ1-1; TRBD1 matches at 7 bases. CDR1 is ENHRY and CDR2 is SYGVKD in the germline V gene. J was trimmed by 1 base and V by 10 bases; bases with no gene match: 6. CDR3 length: 13 amino acids. DNA for the CDR3: TGTGCCACAACAGGGGAAGGGAACACTGAAGCTTTCTTT. As protein: CATTGEGNTEAFF.